There are many counts of the clone carrying this T cell receptor (beta chain). The antigen remains unidentified. Amplification of the TCR beta CDR3 regions used RNA transcripts (as template). RT-PCR with HTBI primers came first, then second-round multiplex PCR. TCRdb re-called the multiplex PCR reads through MiXCR, storing one row per CDR3 protein. The sample shows about 740,000 distinct CDR3 sequences, about 44% of them seen only once. Moderate-to-severe activity, CAS at least 3, NOSPECS at least 4 and duration under 3 months characterized donors with ophthalmopathy. This sample stems from a study of Graves' ophthalmopathy and Graves' hyperthyroidism. Overall study findings and caveats: Ophthalmopathy progression predictions by the model showed about 72% specificity and 60% to 71% sensitivity. Most thyroid clonotypes with frequency above 0.001 were detected in blood too.

V lost 1 base and J 4 bases, leaving 6 bases between the germline ends. In germline, CDR1 is SQVTM, CDR2 ANQGSEA. This CDR3 has 12 amino acids. This sequence was found in an adult man with Graves' ophthalmopathy. The chain is built from TRBV29-1 and TRBJ2-3, with no clear D. The sequencing input was peripheral blood. CDR3: CSVEVGSDTQYF. CDR3 coding DNA: TGCAGCGTTGAAGTGGGTTCAGATACGCAGTATTTT.